This T cell receptor beta chain originates from a study of T cell clones after liver transplantation. Trimming cost V 0 bases and J 9 bases, with 15 bases left between them. CDR1 is WSHSY and CDR2 is SAAADI in the germline V gene. The length of the CDR3 is 15 residues. Data came from immunoSEQ multiplex PCR; TCRdb stores just in-frame clones and leaves some out. The sample contains about 120,000 clones, less than 95% of which appear only once. The clonotype was recovered from a human patient who received a liver transplant. Among the T cells, some may be from the graft donor. Sequenced material: CD4+ T cells from blood, taken 12 months after liver transplant. The chain carries TRBV10-2 and TRBJ1-5; the D is unclear. CDR3 sequence (DNA): TGCGCCAGCAGTGAGTCTCGCAGGACTGAGCGGCCCCAGCATTTT. This translates into CASSESRRTERPQHF.